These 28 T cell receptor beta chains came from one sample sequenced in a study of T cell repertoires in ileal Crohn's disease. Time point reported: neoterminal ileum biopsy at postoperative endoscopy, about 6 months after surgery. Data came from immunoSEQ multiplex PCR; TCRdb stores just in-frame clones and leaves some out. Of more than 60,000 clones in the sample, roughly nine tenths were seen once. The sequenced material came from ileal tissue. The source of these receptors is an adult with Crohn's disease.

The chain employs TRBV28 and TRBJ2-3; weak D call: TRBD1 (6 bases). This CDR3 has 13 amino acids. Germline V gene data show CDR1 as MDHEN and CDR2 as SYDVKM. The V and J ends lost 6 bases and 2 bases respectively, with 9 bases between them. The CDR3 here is CASSRDNTDTQYF. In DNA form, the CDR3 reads TGTGCCAGCAGCCGGGACAACACAGATACGCAGTATTTT.

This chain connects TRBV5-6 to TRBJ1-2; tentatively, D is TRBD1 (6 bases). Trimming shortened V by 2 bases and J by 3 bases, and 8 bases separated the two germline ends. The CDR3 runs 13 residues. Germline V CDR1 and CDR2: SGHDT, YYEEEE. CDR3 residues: CASSFGGDYGYTF. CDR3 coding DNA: TGTGCCAGCAGCTTTGGGGGCGACTATGGCTACACCTTC.

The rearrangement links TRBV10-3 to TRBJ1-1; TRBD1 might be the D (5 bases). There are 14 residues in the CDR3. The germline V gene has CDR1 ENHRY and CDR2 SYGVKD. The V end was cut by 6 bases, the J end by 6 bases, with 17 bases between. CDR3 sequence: CAIRGGGASSEAFF. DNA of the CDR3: TGTGCCATCAGGGGCGGCGGGGCTTCTTCTGAAGCTTTCTTT.

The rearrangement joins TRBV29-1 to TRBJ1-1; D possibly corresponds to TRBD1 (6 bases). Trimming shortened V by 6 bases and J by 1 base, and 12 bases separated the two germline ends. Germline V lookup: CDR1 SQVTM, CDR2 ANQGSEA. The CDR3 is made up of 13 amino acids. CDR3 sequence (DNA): TGCAGCGTCAAGGACAGTTCGAACACTGAAGCTTTCTTT. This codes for CSVKDSSNTEAFF.

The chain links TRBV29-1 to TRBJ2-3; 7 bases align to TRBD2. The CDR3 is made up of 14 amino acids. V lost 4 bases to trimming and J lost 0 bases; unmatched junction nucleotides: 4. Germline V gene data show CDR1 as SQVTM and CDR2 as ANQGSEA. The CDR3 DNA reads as TGCAGCGTTGGGGAGGGACCCAGCACAGATACGCAGTATTTT. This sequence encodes CSVGEGPSTDTQYF.

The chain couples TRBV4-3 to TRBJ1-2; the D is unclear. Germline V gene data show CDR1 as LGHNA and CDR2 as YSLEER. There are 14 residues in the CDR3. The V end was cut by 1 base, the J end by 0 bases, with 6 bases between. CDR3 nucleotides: TGCGCCAGCAGCCAAGTTCACACTAACTATGGCTACACCTTC. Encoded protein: CASSQVHTNYGYTF.

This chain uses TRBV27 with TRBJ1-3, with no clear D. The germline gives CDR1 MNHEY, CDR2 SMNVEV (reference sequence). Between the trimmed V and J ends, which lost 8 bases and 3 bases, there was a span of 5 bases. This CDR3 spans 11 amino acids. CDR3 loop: CASSGGNTIYF. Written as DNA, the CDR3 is TGTGCCAGCTCCGGTGGAAACACCATATATTTT.

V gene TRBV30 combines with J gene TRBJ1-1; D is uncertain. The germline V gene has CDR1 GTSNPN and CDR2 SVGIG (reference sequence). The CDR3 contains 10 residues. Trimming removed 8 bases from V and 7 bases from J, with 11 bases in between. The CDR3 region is CAGTTGEAFF. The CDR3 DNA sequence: TGTGCCGGAACGACGGGTGAAGCTTTCTTT.

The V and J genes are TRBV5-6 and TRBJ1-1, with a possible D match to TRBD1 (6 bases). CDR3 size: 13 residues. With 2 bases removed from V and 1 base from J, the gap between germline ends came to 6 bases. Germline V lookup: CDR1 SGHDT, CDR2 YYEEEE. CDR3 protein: CASSFRGNTEAFF. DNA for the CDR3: TGTGCCAGCAGCTTCAGGGGGAACACTGAAGCTTTCTTT.

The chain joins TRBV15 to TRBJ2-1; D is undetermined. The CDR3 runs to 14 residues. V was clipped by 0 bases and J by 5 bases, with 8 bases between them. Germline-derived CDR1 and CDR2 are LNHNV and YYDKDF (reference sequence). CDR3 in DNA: TGTGCCACCAGCAGAGAATCAGGAAACAATGAGCAGTTCTTC. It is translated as CATSRESGNNEQFF.

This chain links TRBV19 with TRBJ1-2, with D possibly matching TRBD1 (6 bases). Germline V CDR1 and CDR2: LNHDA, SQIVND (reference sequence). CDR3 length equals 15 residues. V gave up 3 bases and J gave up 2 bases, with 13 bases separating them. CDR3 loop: CASSIWSGQNYGYTF. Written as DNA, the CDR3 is TGTGCCAGTAGTATTTGGTCAGGACAGAACTATGGCTACACCTTC.

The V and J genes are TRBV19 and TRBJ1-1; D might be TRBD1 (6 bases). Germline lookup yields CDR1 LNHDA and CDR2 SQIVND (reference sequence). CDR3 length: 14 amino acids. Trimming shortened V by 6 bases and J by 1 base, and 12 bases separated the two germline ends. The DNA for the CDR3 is TGTGCCAGTAGATTGGGACACCGGAACACTGAAGCTTTCTTT. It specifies CASRLGHRNTEAFF.

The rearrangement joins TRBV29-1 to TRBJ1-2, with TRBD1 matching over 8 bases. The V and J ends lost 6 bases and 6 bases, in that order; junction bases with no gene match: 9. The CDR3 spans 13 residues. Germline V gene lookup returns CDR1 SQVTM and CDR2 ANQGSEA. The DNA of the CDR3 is TGCAGCGTCCGATGGACAGGGATCAATGGCTACACCTTC. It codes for CSVRWTGINGYTF.

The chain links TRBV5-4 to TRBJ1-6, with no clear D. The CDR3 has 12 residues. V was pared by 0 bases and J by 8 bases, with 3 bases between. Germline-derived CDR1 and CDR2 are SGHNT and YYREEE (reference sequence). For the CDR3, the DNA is TGTGCCAGCAGCTTGGCAGATTCACCCCTCCACTTT. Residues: CASSLADSPLHF.

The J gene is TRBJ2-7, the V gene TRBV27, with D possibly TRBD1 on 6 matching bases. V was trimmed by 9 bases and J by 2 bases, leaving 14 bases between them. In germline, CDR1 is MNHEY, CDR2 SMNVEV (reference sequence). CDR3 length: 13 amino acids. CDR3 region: CASTGTQTYEQYF. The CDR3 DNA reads TGTGCCAGTACCGGGACACAAACCTACGAGCAGTACTTC.

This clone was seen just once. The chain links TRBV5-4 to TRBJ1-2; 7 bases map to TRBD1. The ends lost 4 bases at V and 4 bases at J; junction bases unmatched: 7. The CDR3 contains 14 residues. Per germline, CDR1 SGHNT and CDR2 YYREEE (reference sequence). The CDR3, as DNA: TGTGCCAGCAGCCCACAGGGGCAGAGCTATGGCTACACCTTC. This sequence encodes CASSPQGQSYGYTF.

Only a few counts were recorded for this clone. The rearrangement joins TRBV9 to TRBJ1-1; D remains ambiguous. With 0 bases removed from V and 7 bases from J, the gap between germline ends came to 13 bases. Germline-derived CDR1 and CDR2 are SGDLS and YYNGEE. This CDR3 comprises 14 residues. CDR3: CASSVGAERGEAFF. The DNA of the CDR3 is TGTGCCAGCAGCGTAGGGGCAGAGCGGGGTGAAGCTTTCTTT.

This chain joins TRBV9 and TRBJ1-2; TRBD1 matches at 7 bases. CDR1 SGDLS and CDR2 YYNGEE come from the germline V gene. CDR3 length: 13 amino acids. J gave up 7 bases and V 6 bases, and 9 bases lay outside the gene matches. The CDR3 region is CASTTDREIGYTF. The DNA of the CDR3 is TGTGCCAGCACCACCGACAGGGAGATTGGCTACACCTTC.

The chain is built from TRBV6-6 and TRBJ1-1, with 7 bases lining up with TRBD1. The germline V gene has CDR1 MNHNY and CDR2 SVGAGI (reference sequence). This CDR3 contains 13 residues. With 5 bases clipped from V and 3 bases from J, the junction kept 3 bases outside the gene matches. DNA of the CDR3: TGTGCCAGCAGTACCAGGGGGGACACTGAAGCTTTCTTT. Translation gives CASSTRGDTEAFF.

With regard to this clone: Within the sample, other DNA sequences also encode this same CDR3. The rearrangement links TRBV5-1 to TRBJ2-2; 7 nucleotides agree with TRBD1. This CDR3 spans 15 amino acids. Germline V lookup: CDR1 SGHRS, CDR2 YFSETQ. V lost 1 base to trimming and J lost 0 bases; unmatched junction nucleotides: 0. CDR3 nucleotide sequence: TGCGCCAGCAGCTTGACAGGGGCGAACACCGGGGAGCTGTTTTTT. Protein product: CASSLTGANTGELFF.

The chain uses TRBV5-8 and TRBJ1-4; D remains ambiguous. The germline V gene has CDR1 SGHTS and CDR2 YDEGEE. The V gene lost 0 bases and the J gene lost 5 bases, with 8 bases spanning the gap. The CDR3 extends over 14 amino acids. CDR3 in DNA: TGTGCCAGCAGCTTGGGGCAGCGGAATGAAAAACTGTTTTTT. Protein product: CASSLGQRNEKLFF.

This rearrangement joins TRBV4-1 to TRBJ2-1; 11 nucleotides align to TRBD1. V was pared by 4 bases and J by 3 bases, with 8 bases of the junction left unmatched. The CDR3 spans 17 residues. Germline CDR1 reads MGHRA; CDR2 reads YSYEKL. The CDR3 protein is CASSLYSGTGGYNEQFF. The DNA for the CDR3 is TGCGCCAGCAGCCTCTACTCCGGGACAGGGGGCTACAATGAGCAGTTCTTC.

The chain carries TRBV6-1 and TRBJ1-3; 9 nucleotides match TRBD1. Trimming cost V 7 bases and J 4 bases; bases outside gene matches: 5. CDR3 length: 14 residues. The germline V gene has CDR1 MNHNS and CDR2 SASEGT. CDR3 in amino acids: CASMDRGHGNTIYF. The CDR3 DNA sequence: TGTGCCAGCATGGACAGGGGTCACGGAAACACCATATATTTT.

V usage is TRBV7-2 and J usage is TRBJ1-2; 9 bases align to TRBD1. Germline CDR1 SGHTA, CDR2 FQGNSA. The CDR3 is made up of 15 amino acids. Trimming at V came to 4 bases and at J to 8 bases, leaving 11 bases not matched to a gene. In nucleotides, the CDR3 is TGTGCCAGCAGCTCAGGACAGGGGTTGATTAGGGGCTACACCTTC. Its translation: CASSSGQGLIRGYTF. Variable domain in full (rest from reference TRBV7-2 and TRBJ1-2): GAGVSQSPSNKVTEKGKDVELRCDPISGHTALYWYRQSLGQGLEFLIYFQGNSAPDKSGLPSDRFSAERTGGSVSTLTIQRTQQEDSAVYLCASSSGQGLIRGYTFGSGTRLTVV.

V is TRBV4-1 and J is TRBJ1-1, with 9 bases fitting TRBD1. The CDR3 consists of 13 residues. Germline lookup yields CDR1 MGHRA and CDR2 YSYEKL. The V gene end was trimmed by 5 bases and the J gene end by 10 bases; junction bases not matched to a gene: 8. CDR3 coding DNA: TGCGCCAGCAGCGGACAGGGGAGAGACGGAGCTTTCTTT. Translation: CASSGQGRDGAFF.

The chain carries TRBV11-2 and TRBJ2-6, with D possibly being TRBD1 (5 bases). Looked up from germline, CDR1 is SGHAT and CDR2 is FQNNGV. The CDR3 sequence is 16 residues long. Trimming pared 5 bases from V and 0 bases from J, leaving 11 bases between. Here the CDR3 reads CASSPRQSSGANVLTF. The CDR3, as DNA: TGTGCCAGCAGCCCGAGACAGAGCTCTGGGGCCAACGTCCTGACTTTC. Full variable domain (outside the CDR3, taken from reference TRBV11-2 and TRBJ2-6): EAGVAQSPRYKIIEKRQSVAFWCNPISGHATLYWYQQILGQGPKLLIQFQNNGVVDDSQLPKDRFSAERLKGVDSTLKIQPAKLEDSAVYLCASSPRQSSGANVLTFGAGSRLTVL.

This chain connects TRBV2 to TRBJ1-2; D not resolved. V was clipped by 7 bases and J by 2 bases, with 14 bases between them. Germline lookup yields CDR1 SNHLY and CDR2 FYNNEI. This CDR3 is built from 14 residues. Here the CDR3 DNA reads TGTGCCAGCAAACCGACACTCCTGAACTATGGCTACACCTTC. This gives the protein CASKPTLLNYGYTF.

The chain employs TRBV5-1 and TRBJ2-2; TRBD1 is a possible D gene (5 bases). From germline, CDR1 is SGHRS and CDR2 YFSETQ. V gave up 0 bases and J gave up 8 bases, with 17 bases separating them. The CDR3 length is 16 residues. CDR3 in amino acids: CASSLGATGIGGELFF. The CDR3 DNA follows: TGCGCCAGCAGCTTGGGTGCCACAGGCATCGGGGGGGAGCTGTTTTTT.